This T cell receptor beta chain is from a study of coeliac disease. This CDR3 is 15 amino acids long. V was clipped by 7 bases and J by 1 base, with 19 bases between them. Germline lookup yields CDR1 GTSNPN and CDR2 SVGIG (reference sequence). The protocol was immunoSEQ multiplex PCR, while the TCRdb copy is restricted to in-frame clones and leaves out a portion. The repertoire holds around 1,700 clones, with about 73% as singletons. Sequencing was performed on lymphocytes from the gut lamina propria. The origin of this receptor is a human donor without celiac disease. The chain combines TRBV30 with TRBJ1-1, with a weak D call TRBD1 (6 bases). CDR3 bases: TGTGCCTTCTCCACCTCGGGACATAGGAACACTGAAGCTTTCTTT. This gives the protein CAFSTSGHRNTEAFF. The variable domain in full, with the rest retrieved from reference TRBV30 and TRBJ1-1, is SQTIHQWPATLVQPVGSPLSLECTVEGTSNPNLYWYRQAAGRGLQLLFYSVGIGQISSEVPQNLSASRPQDRQFILSSKKLLLSDSGFYLCAFSTSGHRNTEAFFGQGTRLTVV.